One and the same sample provided the 6 T cell receptor beta chains below, sequenced in a study of CD8+CD57+ T cells in acquired aplastic anemia. TCR beta VDJ and CDR3 were profiled, and genomic DNA was the template. From the reads, TCRdb called clonotypes with MiXCR, one entry per CDR3 protein. The sample shows roughly 240,000 distinct CDR3 sequences, 45% to 50% of them seen only once. All patients picked for sequencing had shown, by flow cytometry, an expansion of CD8+CD57+ cells. Sequencing was performed on sorted CD4+, CD8+, or CD8+CD57+ T cells (not recorded which) from PBMCs. The origin of the receptors is a human donor with aplastic anemia.

In its sample, this clonotype was seen many times. V and J are TRBV7-9 and TRBJ2-4; tentatively, D is TRBD1 (6 bases). The germline V and J ends were trimmed by 9 bases and 8 bases, with 20 bases remaining between them. CDR3 length: 14 amino acids. CDR1 is SEHNR and CDR2 is FQNEAQ in the germline V gene (reference sequence). The CDR3 sequence is CASSDSPEGDIQYF. CDR3 in DNA: TGTGCCAGTTCCGATTCCCCCGAGGGGGACATTCAGTACTTC.

This chain connects TRBV5-1 to TRBJ2-3; 7 bases map to TRBD1. This CDR3 spans 18 amino acids. Germline V CDR1 and CDR2: SGHRS, YFSETQ. The trim removed 2 bases at V and 0 bases at J, leaving 12 bases unmatched. The CDR3 here is CASSFRDSPPTSTDTQYF. CDR3 DNA: TGCGCCAGCAGCTTCCGGGACAGCCCACCTACTAGCACAGATACGCAGTATTTT.

The chain has TRBV9 and TRBJ2-7; TRBD1 matches 12 bases. CDR1 and CDR2 from the germline V gene are SGDLS and YYNGEE. The CDR3 extends over 15 amino acids. V lost 0 bases and J lost 3; bases outside the gene matches: 1. DNA of the CDR3: TGTGCCAGCAGCGTAGGGGACAGGGGGCTCTACGAGCAGTACTTC. Translated, it gives CASSVGDRGLYEQYF. Together with reference TRBV9 and TRBJ2-7, the CDR3 gives the full variable domain: DSGVTQTPKHLITATGQRVTLRCSPRSGDLSVYWYQQSLDQGLQFLIQYYNGEERAKGNILERFSAQQFPDLHSELNLSSLELGDSALYFCASSVGDRGLYEQYFGPGTRLTVT.

In its sample, this clonotype was seen many times. V and J are TRBV5-6 and TRBJ2-7; D unresolved. V was cut by 1 base and J by 3 bases, with 5 bases left in between. CDR3 length: 12 residues. CDR1 is SGHDT and CDR2 is YYEEEE in the germline V gene. The DNA of the CDR3 is TGTGCCAGCAGCTTGACACTCTACGAGCAGTACTTC. It codes for CASSLTLYEQYF.

This sequence joins TRBV29-1 and TRBJ2-7; no clear D gene. Trimming took off 7 bases at V and 0 bases at J, with 13 bases between the two ends. Germline CDR1 and CDR2: SQVTM and ANQGSEA. CDR3 length: 13 amino acids. This chain's CDR3 is CSAHTRSSYEQYF. In DNA, the CDR3 is TGCAGCGCCCATACGCGTAGCTCCTACGAGCAGTACTTC.

Only one count was recorded for this clonotype. CDR3 sequence: CASSPGTSVNEQFF. CDR3 nucleotides: TGTGCCAGCAGCCCAGGGACTAGTGTTAATGAGCAGTTCTTC. The V gene is TRBV2, the J gene TRBJ2-1; TRBD2 agrees at 8 bases. This CDR3 is built from 14 residues. The ends lost 6 bases at V and 7 bases at J; junction bases unmatched: 8. Germline-derived CDR1 and CDR2 are SNHLY and FYNNEI.